This record concerns one T cell receptor (beta chain) sequence. The source of the sample is a study of blood T cell repertoires in COVID-19. Here immunoSEQ multiplex PCR was the method, and the copy in TCRdb shows in-frame clones only, minus some. The table records roughly 62,000 clones, roughly 92% of them present only once. This receptor was taken from a human donor in a cohort sampled during active COVID-19. Sample: peripheral blood.

The CDR3: CASSLPFPSGNTDTQYF. CDR3 in DNA: TGTGCCAGCAGCCTCCCCTTCCCTAGCGGGAACACAGATACGCAGTATTTT. The chain recombines TRBV3-1 (or the pseudogene TRBV3-2) with TRBJ2-3, with 9 bases identical to TRBD2. The ends lost 4 bases at V and 2 bases at J; junction bases unmatched: 10. This CDR3 is built from 17 residues. The germline V gene encodes CDR1 LGHDT and CDR2 YNNKEL (reference sequence).